These 8 T cell receptor beta chains were all obtained from the same sample, sequenced in a study of blood T cell repertoires in COVID-19. TCRdb's copy holds only in-frame clones and misses some; the assay was immunoSEQ multiplex PCR. The sample carries 150,000 to 200,000 clones, around 82% recorded once. Source material: peripheral blood. The receptor source for this set is a woman aged 40 to 50 with COVID-19, enrolled during active disease.

This clone showed up just a few times. V and J are TRBV18 and TRBJ1-1, with a weak D call TRBD1 (5 bases). Trimming removed 3 bases at V and 0 bases at J, with 8 bases between. This CDR3 is 14 amino acids long. The germline V gene has CDR1 KGHSH and CDR2 LQKENI. Written as DNA, the CDR3 is TGTGCCAGCTCACCCTCGACAGTGAACACTGAAGCTTTCTTT. Translation: CASSPSTVNTEAFF.

This sequence joins TRBV27 and TRBJ1-1; the D is unclear. Trimming left V 4 bases short and J 6 bases short, with 24 bases between. CDR1 and CDR2 (germline): MNHEY, SMNVEV (reference sequence). This CDR3 is built from 17 residues. CDR3 nucleotide sequence: TGTGCCAGCAGTTGGACTTGGTCCGCTGTTCCTACACCTGAAGCTTTCTTT. Its translation is CASSWTWSAVPTPEAFF.

As to this clone: The junction does not match germline at one end; this may be a read error. CDR3 sequence reads: CASSQTGLGETQYF. CDR3 DNA sequence: TGTGCTAGCAGCCAGACAGGGTTGGGAGAGACCCAGTACTTC. V usage is TRBV7-7 and J usage is TRBJ2-5; 7 nucleotides line up with TRBD1. The CDR3 totals 14 residues. Germline CDR1 SSHAT, CDR2 FNYEAQ (reference sequence).

The chain joins TRBV6-5 to TRBJ1-4; the D gene is possibly TRBD1 (5 bases). The CDR3 is made up of 13 amino acids. V was trimmed by 6 bases and J by 7 bases, leaving 12 bases between them. The V gene's germline CDR1 is MNHEY and CDR2 SVGAGI. CDR3: CASRGLLGEKLFF. The CDR3 region has the DNA TGTGCCAGCAGGGGACTCCTTGGTGAAAAACTGTTTTTT.

The chain is built from TRBV29-1 and TRBJ2-1; D gene unclear. Germline CDR1 and CDR2: SQVTM and ANQGSEA. Trimming stripped 7 bases from V and 9 bases from J, with 13 bases between. The CDR3 consists of 11 residues. The CDR3 spells CSGIDNLEQFF. DNA of the CDR3: TGCAGCGGGATAGACAATCTTGAGCAGTTCTTC.

This clone appeared a single time. J is TRBJ1-5 and V is TRBV2; a weak D match, TRBD1 (6 bases). V lost 5 bases, J lost 7 bases, and 12 bases lay in between. Looked up from germline, CDR1 is SNHLY and CDR2 is FYNNEI. CDR3 length: 13 residues. This CDR3 is CASSRGAWQPQHF. The CDR3 DNA follows: TGTGCCAGCAGTCGGGGGGCCTGGCAGCCCCAGCATTTT.

The genes are TRBV7-2 and TRBJ2-7; TRBD1 matches 7 bases. The V gene's germline CDR1 is SGHTA and CDR2 FQGNSA. With 5 bases clipped from V and 6 bases from J, the junction kept 7 bases outside the gene matches. The CDR3 extends over 13 amino acids. The CDR3 DNA is TGTGCCAGCAGCGTAGAGACAGGGTTCGAGCAGTACTTC. Protein product: CASSVETGFEQYF. The full variable domain, rest sourced from reference TRBV7-2 and TRBJ2-7, is GAGVSQSPSNKVTEKGKDVELRCDPISGHTALYWYRQSLGQGLEFLIYFQGNSAPDKSGLPSDRFSAERTGGSVSTLTIQRTQQEDSAVYLCASSVETGFEQYFGPGTRLTVT.

This clone was detected once. The rearrangement uses TRBV7-9 and TRBJ2-3; D gene unclear. V lost 0 bases and J lost 10, with 8 bases in between. This CDR3 spans 12 amino acids. Germline V gene data show CDR1 as SEHNR and CDR2 as FQNEAQ (reference sequence). The CDR3 spells CASSLALVAQYF. The CDR3, as DNA: TGTGCCAGCAGCTTAGCCCTAGTCGCGCAGTATTTT.